The TCR beta chain under discussion was sequenced for a study of beta chain features in type 1 diabetes. Expressed TCRB transcripts were sequenced because the entire RNA isolate underwent reverse transcription. The assay was immunoSEQ multiplex PCR, and TCRdb's table has in-frame clones only and misses some. This sample carries 40,000 to 45,000 clones, around 50% of them seen once, and the ten largest clones take 2.1%. Trimming removed 4 bases from V and 2 bases from J, with 8 bases in between. In germline, CDR1 is SGHDN, CDR2 FVKESK. The CDR3 is 14 residues long. Sample: Tregs from blood. The chain combines TRBV14 with TRBJ2-2; D is undetermined. The sequence was collected from a young woman in good health. CDR3 DNA: TGTGCCAGCAGCCTACTCGGTAACACCGGGGAGCTGTTTTTT. This codes for CASSLLGNTGELFF.